Listed below are T cell receptor beta chains from one sample, sequenced in a study of cytomegalovirus exposure and HLA in healthy donors. The method was immunoSEQ multiplex PCR; TCRdb's version includes in-frame clones alone and lacks a portion of them. The top ten clones hold under 5.5% of a sample with 130,000 or so clones, 6.5% to 9.5% of them seen once. Sequenced material: PBMCs. The receptors shown here come from a man between 40 and 49 years old in good health and CMV-seronegative. Both conserved end residues are part of each CDR3.

CDR3: CASSGQGSDTQYF
J: TRBJ2-3
V: TRBV5-1

CDR3: CASSSLTSGSYNEQFF
J: TRBJ2-1
V: TRBV27

CDR3: CASSLDRGQVGAFF
J: TRBJ1-1
V: TRBV7-2

CDR3: CASSSRAVYTEAFF
J: TRBJ1-1
V: TRBV19

CDR3: CASGGRNNSPLHF
J: TRBJ1-6
V: TRBV2

CDR3: CASSYSSPTDTQYF
J: TRBJ2-3
V: TRBV6-6

CDR3: CASSLDRGRYQPQHF
J: TRBJ1-5
V: TRBV5-4

CDR3: CASSLVPSDYEQYF
J: TRBJ2-7
V: TRBV5-5

CDR3: CASSSLGGVTEAFF
J: TRBJ1-1
V: TRBV7-6

CDR3: CASSIRTGGSPLHF
J: TRBJ1-6
V: TRBV28

CDR3: CASSLDRATNEKLFF
J: TRBJ1-4
V: TRBV4-3

CDR3: CASSLVGEETQYF
J: TRBJ2-5
V: TRBV11-3

CDR3: CAWSGGPDETQYF
J: TRBJ2-5
V: TRBV30

CDR3: CASSLYGSRNTEAFF
J: TRBJ1-1
V: TRBV2

CDR3: CASSLGQINQPQHF
J: TRBJ1-5
V: TRBV7-9

CDR3: CASSADSNQPQHF
J: TRBJ1-5
V: TRBV5-1

CDR3: CASSRSGGVGNEQFF
J: TRBJ2-1
V: TRBV4-1

CDR3: CASSHGGLTYNEQFF
J: TRBJ2-1
V: TRBV4-1

CDR3: CASSLGSQGYSPLHF
J: TRBJ1-6
V: TRBV7-6

CDR3: CASSQASGGNEQYF
J: TRBJ2-7
V: TRBV4-2

CDR3: CASSLRGGGNTIYF
J: TRBJ1-3
V: TRBV7-8

CDR3: CASSQDRGYEQYF
J: TRBJ2-7
V: TRBV4-3

CDR3: CASSPLENYGYTF
J: TRBJ1-2
V: TRBV7-9

CDR3: CASSQVTLAGRLDFNYGYTF
J: TRBJ1-2
V: TRBV4-2

CDR3: CASSERGRNQPQHF
J: TRBJ1-5
V: TRBV25-1

CDR3: CASTTSGGETQYF
J: TRBJ2-5
V: TRBV6-6

CDR3: CASSIADTGELFF
J: TRBJ2-2
V: TRBV19

CDR3: CASSQGTPDRGGSPLHF
J: TRBJ1-6
V: TRBV19

CDR3: CASSLTGQQNQPQHF
J: TRBJ1-5
V: TRBV5-1

CDR3: CASSLAMTGDHEQYF
J: TRBJ2-7
V: TRBV7-9

CDR3: CASSLNNPGELFF
J: TRBJ2-2
V: TRBV5-5

CDR3: CASSNRGLDTGELFF
J: TRBJ2-2
V: TRBV7-8

CDR3: CASSEGQTYGYTF
J: TRBJ1-2
V: TRBV25-1

CDR3: CASSQWRAMNTEAFF
J: TRBJ1-1
V: TRBV14

CDR3: CASSPEGLADSPLDTQYF
J: TRBJ2-3
V: TRBV11-2

CDR3: CASSPGGPNQPQHF
J: TRBJ1-5
V: TRBV6-1

CDR3: CAISEAYRGSNYGYTF
J: TRBJ1-2
V: TRBV10-3

CDR3: CASSYTGAGGLETQYF
J: TRBJ2-5
V: TRBV6-5

CDR3: CASSLGVPGNTIYF
J: TRBJ1-3
V: TRBV5-1

CDR3: CASSAGQGVDEQYF
J: TRBJ2-7
V: TRBV2

CDR3: CASSDTGDLQETQYF
J: TRBJ2-5
V: TRBV9

CDR3: CASSSSGGQYNEQFF
J: TRBJ2-1
V: TRBV7-9

CDR3: CASSDWGAGGYYGYTF
J: TRBJ1-2
V: TRBV6-6

CDR3: CSVDNFYGGLSADTQYF
J: TRBJ2-3
V: TRBV29-1

CDR3: CASSQDRTGELFF
J: TRBJ2-2
V: TRBV14

CDR3: CASNLGGASYEQYF
J: TRBJ2-7
V: TRBV7-9

CDR3: CASSDTGSTEAFF
J: TRBJ1-1
V: TRBV19

CDR3: CASSYSPRGRRETQYF
J: TRBJ2-5
V: TRBV6-5

CDR3: CASSWKGQRDYEQYF
J: TRBJ2-7
V: TRBV6-5